Sequencing of this T cell receptor beta chain was carried out in a study of monozygotic twins with inflammatory bowel disease. One entry per CDR3 protein, without DNA, is what TCRdb gives after re-calling the 5' RACE reads. The record lists about 380,000 distinct CDR3 sequences, of which the ten most abundant hold just over 2.5%. From germline, CDR1 is SGHRS and CDR2 YFSETQ. This CDR3 is built from 15 residues. This chain joins TRBV5-1 and TRBJ2-7; TCRdb's D call, TRBD1, is unchecked because there is no DNA. The clonotype comes from a human donor with ulcerative colitis or Crohn's disease, or a healthy co-twin of an affected twin (not recorded which). The sequenced sample was blood. The CDR3 region is CASSLGDGTSYEQYF.